This T cell receptor (beta chain) was retrieved from a study of cytomegalovirus exposure and HLA in healthy donors. In the case of this clone: As yet, its antigen is unknown.

General study findings and limits: Among donors in an Asian-associated ancestry cluster, a later analysis reportedly found fewer N-insertions than the roughly 670-donor mean. TRBV6-2, TRBV6-3 and some other V segments were unresolvable in 87-base-pair reads. The presence/absence work took it that sequencing depth was about the same across donors.

This CDR3 is built from 18 residues. V lost 6 bases and J lost 4, with 25 bases in between. Germline V gives CDR1 MDHEN, CDR2 SYDVKM. Vbeta (60) and Jbeta (13) primers were used in the PCR. Clones were read by immunoSEQ multiplex PCR, and TCRdb kept only the in-frame ones, dropping some. The data show some 70,000 clones, and the top ten clones hold more than 2.5%. Sequencing was carried out using PBMCs. The TCR originated in a man in his forties in good health and CMV-seronegative. The chain is built from TRBV28 and TRBJ1-5; D gene uncertain. DNA for the CDR3: TGTGCCAGCAGGCCGGTGGACTACCGGATCCGAATTAATCAGCCCCAGCATTTT. Translated: CASRPVDYRIRINQPQHF.